This TCR beta chain derives from a study of spatial heterogeneity in lung cancer. In the study overall: The library had UMIs, and each TCR and UMI pair averaged more than ten raw reads. Regarding the study as a whole: At resection, ubiquitous expanded tumor TCRs appeared in blood more than at follow-up.

A unique molecular identifier was carried by every single TCR cDNA molecule. TCRdb ran MiXCR on the 5' RACE reads and lists one entry per CDR3 protein. Of about 23,000 distinct CDR3 sequences in the sample, roughly 4.5% were seen once. Described time point: sample taken at primary tumor resection. Researchers sequenced whole RNA taken from tumor, nontumor lung or frozen PBMC without sorting. Samples came from some 73 TRACERx patients with untreated early-stage lung cancer. The CDR3 is 16 residues long. V shed 6 bases and J 7 bases; nucleotides not matched to a gene: 12. This clonotype was recorded many times. Its antigen is undetermined.

The TCR originated in a male donor with early-stage non-small cell lung cancer. J is TRBJ1-4 and V is TRBV12-3 or TRBV12-4, with 9 bases aligning to TRBD1. The specimen was PBMCs, collected at surgery. DNA of the CDR3: TGTGCCAGCAGACCGAGCCTGGGGACAGGGCCTGAAAAACTGTTTTTT. Protein sequence: CASRPSLGTGPEKLFF.